This TCR beta chain was sequenced for a study of ipilimumab plus nivolumab after autologous stem cell transplantation. Study as a whole: A median of roughly eight nivolumab and a few ipilimumab doses were given.

Ipilimumab, 1 mg/kg, started 14 to 28 days after autologous transplant. Germline CDR1 is MNHEY and CDR2 is SMNVEV (reference sequence). Trimming stripped 5 bases from V and 1 base from J, with 12 bases between. The CDR3 has 15 amino acids. Remarks on this clone: What it recognizes is unknown. The sample carries other DNA sequences with the same CDR3.

General study points: Per the authors, repertoire, Treg and microbiota data justify further study.

The method was immunoSEQ multiplex PCR; TCRdb's version includes in-frame clones alone and lacks a portion of them. The profile shows 9,100 or so clones, nearly 70% of them singletons. This chain links TRBV27 with TRBJ1-5; D is unresolved. The input for sequencing was PBMCs, taken in a trial of ipilimumab plus nivolumab as post-transplant consolidation. The sequence was collected from a female donor with multiple myeloma. For the CDR3, the DNA is TGTGCCAGCAGTCCTAGGACCGCAAGCAATCAGCCCCAGCATTTT. It encodes CASSPRTASNQPQHF.